Listed here are 14 T cell receptor beta chains from one sample, sequenced in a study of radiation and T cells in renal cell carcinoma. Time point specified: blood 2 weeks post-SBRT. Treatment: 15 Gy SBRT to primary tumor, nephrectomy 4 weeks later. TCRdb's table, derived via immunoSEQ multiplex PCR, lists solely in-frame clones and lacks some. The table has about 120,000 clones, roughly 77% seen once. The specimen was blood, collected from a patient whose treatment included radiotherapy and nephrectomy. The receptors originated from a woman in her fifties or sixties with renal cell carcinoma.

The chain is built from TRBV19 and TRBJ2-7; 7 bases fit TRBD1. The germline CDR1 and CDR2 sequences are LNHDA and SQIVND (reference sequence). The CDR3 has 13 amino acids. J gave up 5 bases and V 9 bases, and 10 bases lay outside the gene matches. CDR3 bases: TGTGCCAGCAGCCCCCGGGACAGAGACGAGCAGTACTTC. Translation gives CASSPRDRDEQYF.

This chain uses TRBV2 with TRBJ2-3; 8 positions match TRBD1. Per the germline V gene, CDR1 is SNHLY and CDR2 is FYNNEI. V gave up 4 bases and J gave up 3 bases; unmatched junction bases: 15. This CDR3 region has 18 residues. Here the CDR3 reads CASSGSPTGVLSTDTQYF. The CDR3 nucleotides read TGTGCCAGCAGTGGGTCTCCGACAGGGGTGCTTTCGACAGATACGCAGTATTTT. The whole variable domain, filled in from reference TRBV2 and TRBJ2-3, reads EPEVTQTPSHQVTQMGQEVILRCVPISNHLYFYWYRQILGQKVEFLVSFYNNEISEKSEIFDDQFSVERPDGSNFTLKIRSTKLEDSAMYFCASSGSPTGVLSTDTQYFGPGTRLTVL.

In its sample, this clone was seen once. This rearrangement joins TRBV10-1 to TRBJ1-1, with 9 positions matching TRBD1. The V segment lost 3 bases and the J segment 1 base; nucleotides outside the gene matches: 3. Germline V gene data show CDR1 as WNHNN and CDR2 as SYGVQD (reference sequence). This CDR3 is 15 amino acids long. In DNA, the CDR3 is TGCGCCAGCAGTGATCCACAGGGGGCGAACACTGAAGCTTTCTTT. This sequence encodes CASSDPQGANTEAFF.

This rearrangement joins TRBV7-2 to TRBJ1-1; D might be TRBD1 (6 bases). Trimming shortened V by 1 base and J by 3 bases, and 9 bases separated the two germline ends. Germline loops: CDR1 SGHTA, CDR2 FQGNSA. The CDR3 covers 14 residues. The DNA of the CDR3 is TGTGCCAGCAGCTTAGTATCAGGGGACACTGAAGCTTTCTTT. It encodes CASSLVSGDTEAFF.

The chain carries TRBV7-2 and TRBJ2-1; the D is unclear. Germline CDR1 SGHTA, CDR2 FQGNSA. There are 14 residues in the CDR3. V gave up 5 bases and J gave up 7 bases, with 15 bases separating them. In nucleotides, the CDR3 is TGTGCCAGCAGCCCCCTGGGATGGGGAAATGAGCAGTTCTTC. It codes for CASSPLGWGNEQFF.

The J gene is TRBJ2-3, the V gene TRBV7-2, with 7 bases fitting TRBD2. Trimming cost V 0 bases and J 4 bases; bases outside gene matches: 7. The germline V gene has CDR1 SGHTA and CDR2 FQGNSA. This CDR3 is built from 16 residues. The CDR3 region is CASSLALASGADTQYF. CDR3 nucleotide sequence: TGTGCCAGCAGCTTAGCGCTGGCTAGCGGTGCAGATACGCAGTATTTT.

The chain links TRBV7-2 to TRBJ2-7, with D tentatively TRBD2 (5 bases). Germline lookup yields CDR1 SGHTA and CDR2 FQGNSA. Trimming left V 7 bases short and J 3 bases short, with 13 bases between. The CDR3 consists of 13 residues. Here the CDR3 reads CASKDAGLYEQYF. The DNA for the CDR3 is TGTGCCAGCAAAGACGCGGGCCTCTACGAGCAGTACTTC. The full variable domain, its missing parts supplied by reference TRBV7-2 and TRBJ2-7, is GAGVSQSPSNKVTEKGKDVELRCDPISGHTALYWYRQSLGQGLEFLIYFQGNSAPDKSGLPSDRFSAERTGGSVSTLTIQRTQQEDSAVYLCASKDAGLYEQYFGPGTRLTVT.

The J gene is TRBJ2-7, the V gene TRBV5-1, with 9 positions matching TRBD1. J gave up 3 bases and V 3 bases, and 10 bases lay outside the gene matches. The CDR3 length is 16 residues. The germline gives CDR1 SGHRS, CDR2 YFSETQ. The CDR3 DNA is TGCGCCAGCAGCTCCCCCCGGGACAGGGCCGACTACGAGCAGTACTTC. This codes for CASSSPRDRADYEQYF.

This rearrangement joins TRBV5-1 to TRBJ1-2; TRBD1 matches at 7 bases. Germline V gene data show CDR1 as SGHRS and CDR2 as YFSETQ. The CDR3 is made up of 15 amino acids. The ends lost 7 bases at V and 0 bases at J; junction bases unmatched: 9. The CDR3 here is CASYTTGESNYGYTF. DNA for the CDR3: TGCGCCAGCTACACTACAGGGGAGTCTAACTATGGCTACACCTTC.

This chain links TRBV7-9 with TRBJ1-4; 7 bases agree with TRBD1. The CDR3 covers 14 residues. CDR1 and CDR2 (germline): SEHNR, FQNEAQ (reference sequence). Trimming removed 1 base from V and 8 bases from J; junction bases left unmatched: 4. In nucleotides, the CDR3 is TGTGCCAGCAGCTTAGGGACAGGACTAGAAAAACTGTTTTTT. This sequence encodes CASSLGTGLEKLFF.

The chain carries TRBV19 and TRBJ1-2; 7 nucleotides agree with TRBD1. After removal of 3 bases from V and 4 bases from J, the junction contained 5 bases not matched to a gene. Germline CDR1 and CDR2: LNHDA and SQIVND (reference sequence). The CDR3 covers 14 residues. The CDR3 spells CASSMEGGAYGYTF. The CDR3 DNA reads as TGTGCCAGTAGTATGGAAGGGGGCGCCTATGGCTACACCTTC.

This clone was found a few times. V is TRBV19 and J is TRBJ2-5; no clear D. Germline V gene data show CDR1 as LNHDA and CDR2 as SQIVND (reference sequence). This CDR3 contains 13 residues. Trimming took off 5 bases at V and 2 bases at J, with 9 bases between the two ends. The CDR3 region has the DNA TGTGCCAGTAGTCCAACAGCTCAAGAGACCCAGTACTTC. It yields the protein CASSPTAQETQYF.

CDR3 protein: CASSEGALASHEQYF. The CDR3 DNA sequence: TGTGCCAGCAGCGAGGGGGCGCTGGCCTCACACGAGCAGTACTTC. The rearrangement links TRBV9 to TRBJ2-7; 7 bases are shared with TRBD1. Per germline, CDR1 SGDLS and CDR2 YYNGEE. Trimming cost V 3 bases and J 5 bases; bases outside gene matches: 11. The CDR3 totals 15 residues.

This clone came up a few times. The rearrangement joins TRBV25-1 to TRBJ1-4, with 9 bases lining up with TRBD1. The CDR3 has 17 residues. V shed 3 bases, J shed 8 bases, and the junction held 13 bases outside the gene matches. In germline, CDR1 is MGHDK, CDR2 SYGVNS. The CDR3 region is CASSEILTGTGREKLFF. As DNA, the CDR3 is TGTGCCAGCAGTGAGATACTAACCGGGACAGGGCGCGAAAAACTGTTTTTT.